Shown below are 26 T cell receptor beta chains from a single sample sequenced in a study of cytomegalovirus exposure and HLA in healthy donors. PCR employed 60 Vbeta and 13 Jbeta primers. Produced via immunoSEQ multiplex PCR; TCRdb's table is partial and in-frame only. Found here are about 99,000 clones, around 73% of them singletons; the top ten hold approximately 3.5%. The sequenced sample consisted of PBMCs. The receptors here all came from a man aged 40-50 years in good health and CMV-seronegative.

The J gene is TRBJ2-1, the V gene TRBV7-9, with D perhaps matching TRBD2 (6 bases). The CDR3 is made up of 13 amino acids. Trimming cost V 10 bases and J 2 bases, with 12 bases left between them. The V gene's germline CDR1 is SEHNR and CDR2 FQNEAQ (reference sequence). The CDR3 is CATGGLTYNEQFF. For the CDR3, the DNA is TGTGCCACCGGGGGACTTACCTACAATGAGCAGTTCTTC.

This clone occurred a few times. The chain joins TRBV7-9 to TRBJ1-1, with 12 bases that match TRBD1. The germline V gene has CDR1 SEHNR and CDR2 FQNEAQ (reference sequence). V shed 5 bases, J shed 4 bases, and the junction held 11 bases outside the gene matches. CDR3 length: 17 residues. CDR3 sequence (DNA): TGTGCCAGCAGCCTACCCGGGACAGGGGGCATAGGCACTGAAGCTTTCTTT. Translated, it gives CASSLPGTGGIGTEAFF.

The chain recombines TRBV5-4 with TRBJ1-2; TRBD1 agrees at 7 bases. V was pared by 3 bases and J by 8 bases, with 4 bases of the junction left unmatched. The CDR3 covers 12 residues. CDR1 and CDR2 (germline): SGHNT, YYREEE (reference sequence). In DNA form, the CDR3 reads TGTGCCAGCAGCTCCGACAGGGTCGGCTACACCTTC. This encodes CASSSDRVGYTF.

The chain recombines TRBV6-4 with TRBJ2-1; 9 positions agree with TRBD1. Germline trimming cut 6 bases from V and 7 bases from J; bases unmatched to any gene: 13. Germline values: CDR1 MRHNA, CDR2 SNTAGT. The CDR3 has 16 residues. The CDR3 protein is CASRSTLTGGLNEQFF. The DNA for the CDR3 is TGTGCCAGCAGGTCGACACTGACAGGGGGTTTAAATGAGCAGTTCTTC.

The CDR3, as DNA: TGCGCCAGCAGCCCGGGACTGGGCACAGATACGCAGTATTTT. It translates to CASSPGLGTDTQYF. The chain couples TRBV5-1 to TRBJ2-3; weak D call: TRBD2 (6 bases). CDR3 size: 14 residues. Germline V gives CDR1 SGHRS, CDR2 YFSETQ. Trimming cost V 4 bases and J 1 base, with 10 bases left between them.

This clone is a singleton in its sample. The CDR3: CAWEEGMNTEAFF. CDR3 sequence (DNA): TGTGCCTGGGAGGAGGGCATGAACACTGAAGCTTTCTTT. The chain is built from TRBV30 and TRBJ1-1; D ambiguous. The CDR3 consists of 13 residues. The germline V gene encodes CDR1 GTSNPN and CDR2 SVGIG (reference sequence). Trimming took 5 bases from V and 0 from J, leaving 10 bases between them.

The chain employs TRBV10-3 and TRBJ2-5; possibly TRBD2 for D (5 bases). The CDR3 is 15 amino acids. Trimming removed 0 bases at V and 2 bases at J, with 10 bases between. Germline loops: CDR1 ENHRY, CDR2 SYGVKD. The CDR3 reads CAISESPSRQETQYF. DNA of the CDR3: TGTGCCATCAGTGAGTCCCCTAGCCGTCAAGAGACCCAGTACTTC.

The rearrangement links TRBV4-2 to TRBJ2-4; 10 bases align to TRBD2. The CDR3 extends over 18 amino acids. V lost 1 base, J lost 6 bases, and 12 bases stayed unmatched. CDR1 and CDR2 from the germline V gene are LGHNA and YNFKEQ. DNA of the CDR3: TGTGCCAGCAGCCAAGGGGGTAGCGGGGGGTTCTCCGGAAACATTCAGTACTTC. Protein: CASSQGGSGGFSGNIQYF.

This rearrangement joins TRBV7-9 to TRBJ2-2; D not resolved. There are 16 residues in the CDR3. CDR1 SEHNR and CDR2 FQNEAQ come from the germline V gene (reference sequence). Between the trimmed V and J ends, which lost 1 base and 0 bases, there was a span of 9 bases. For the CDR3, the DNA is TGTGCCAGCAGCTTAGATGGGCGATCGAACACCGGGGAGCTGTTTTTT. This encodes CASSLDGRSNTGELFF. Full variable domain (outside the CDR3, taken from reference TRBV7-9 and TRBJ2-2): DTGVSQNPRHKITKRGQNVTFRCDPISEHNRLYWYRQTLGQGPEFLTYFQNEAQLEKSRLLSDRFSAERPKGSFSTLEIQRTEQGDSAMYLCASSLDGRSNTGELFFGEGSRLTVL.

This clone was seen more than once but under ten times. This sequence joins TRBV6-4 and TRBJ1-2; D ambiguous. V dropped 10 bases and J dropped 1 base, with 16 bases sitting between them. Germline V gene data show CDR1 as MRHNA and CDR2 as SNTAGT. CDR3 size: 14 residues. In DNA, the CDR3 is TGTGCCAAAGCGGCTGTGCGATTTAACTATGGCTACACCTTC. Translation: CAKAAVRFNYGYTF.

The chain is built from TRBV5-8 and TRBJ1-6, with TRBD1 as a possible D gene (5 bases). This CDR3 region has 14 residues. Trimming shortened V by 1 base and J by 5 bases, and 7 bases separated the two germline ends. Per germline, CDR1 SGHTS and CDR2 YDEGEE. The DNA of the CDR3 is TGTGCCAGCAGCTTGAGACAGAATAATTCACCCCTCCACTTT. Translation gives CASSLRQNNSPLHF.

The genes are TRBV6-1 and TRBJ1-6; D unclear. The V gene lost 2 bases and the J gene lost 0 bases, with 5 bases spanning the gap. The CDR3 extends over 15 amino acids. Germline V gene data show CDR1 as MNHNS and CDR2 as SASEGT. CDR3 in amino acids: CASSERSSYNSPLHF. The CDR3 DNA follows: TGTGCCAGCAGTGAAAGGAGCTCCTATAATTCACCCCTCCACTTT.

This clone was observed a single time. CDR3 sequence reads: CASSETQGIGSYEQYF. The DNA for the CDR3 is TGTGCCAGCAGCGAAACACAGGGTATCGGAAGTTACGAGCAGTACTTC. The V and J genes are TRBV5-4 and TRBJ2-7; maybe TRBD1 (6 bases). There are 16 residues in the CDR3. Trimming left V 4 bases short and J 4 bases short, with 21 bases between. Germline CDR1 SGHNT, CDR2 YYREEE (reference sequence).

The CDR3 here is CASTLSGANVLTF. The CDR3 coding sequence is TGCGCCAGCACACTTTCTGGGGCCAACGTCCTGACTTTC. This chain uses TRBV5-1 with TRBJ2-6; D ambiguous. CDR1 is SGHRS, CDR2 YFSETQ, per germline. V gave up 6 bases and J gave up 1 base, with 5 bases separating them. The CDR3 runs 13 residues.

This chain connects TRBV6-1 to TRBJ2-1; the D gene is possibly TRBD2 (6 bases). The CDR3 sequence is 15 residues long. V lost 4 bases and J 6 bases, leaving 16 bases between the germline ends. The V gene's germline CDR1 is MNHNS and CDR2 SASEGT. The DNA of the CDR3 is TGTGCCAGCAGTGTGGAGGGTACAAGCATCAATGAGCAGTTCTTC. Translation gives CASSVEGTSINEQFF.

The V call is TRBV28, the J call TRBJ1-2; D gene uncertain. Germline CDR1 and CDR2: MDHEN and SYDVKM. Trimming removed 2 bases from V and 2 bases from J, with 6 bases in between. The CDR3 consists of 13 residues. CDR3: CASSLSQNYGYTF. The CDR3 DNA reads TGTGCCAGCAGTTTAAGTCAGAACTATGGCTACACCTTC.

This chain joins TRBV25-1 and TRBJ1-5; 9 nucleotides match TRBD1. J was trimmed by 4 bases and V by 8 bases; bases with no gene match: 6. This CDR3 is built from 14 residues. Germline V gene data show CDR1 as MGHDK and CDR2 as SYGVNS. DNA of the CDR3: TGTGCCAGCGGAACCGGGACAGGGAATCAGCCCCAGCATTTT. It yields the protein CASGTGTGNQPQHF.

This rearrangement joins TRBV12-1 to TRBJ2-7; whether TRBD1, the table's D call, matches the DNA was not checked. TRBV12-1 is a listed pseudogene. This CDR3 comprises 10 residues. The DNA of the CDR3 is TGTGCCACCTACTCGACAGCTCAGTACTTC. Translated, it gives CATYSTAQYF.

The chain couples TRBV5-1 to TRBJ1-1; possible D gene TRBD1, 5 bases. The CDR3 totals 12 residues. Germline CDR1 SGHRS, CDR2 YFSETQ. V lost 0 bases, J lost 8 bases, and 8 bases lay in between. CDR3 protein: CASSLVPGEAFF. In DNA form, the CDR3 reads TGCGCCAGCAGCTTGGTGCCAGGGGAAGCTTTCTTT.

This clone was found once. The chain couples TRBV5-4 to TRBJ2-3; 9 nucleotides agree with TRBD2. The germline gives CDR1 SGHNT, CDR2 YYREEE (reference sequence). There are 16 residues in the CDR3. The V gene end was trimmed by 1 base and the J gene end by 4 bases; junction bases not matched to a gene: 7. This CDR3 is CASSLKREVRSDTQYF. The CDR3 nucleotides read TGTGCCAGCAGCTTGAAGCGGGAGGTGAGGTCAGATACGCAGTATTTT.

The chain carries TRBV28 and TRBJ1-5, with TRBD1 matching over 8 bases. CDR3 length: 13 amino acids. Unmatched junction bases numbered 3, after V lost 5 bases and J lost 6 bases. Germline assignment: CDR1 MDHEN and CDR2 SYDVKM. In nucleotides, the CDR3 is TGTGCCAGCAGTCCGGACAGGGTTCAGCCCCAGCATTTT. Protein product: CASSPDRVQPQHF.

The chain's CDR3 is CASSLVKGSGTGELFF. DNA of the CDR3: TGTGCCAGCAGCTTAGTTAAGGGGTCGGGCACCGGGGAGCTGTTTTTT. This chain joins TRBV7-8 and TRBJ2-2; TRBD1 is a possible D gene (5 bases). The germline gives CDR1 SGHVS, CDR2 FQNEAQ. V dropped 1 base and J dropped 4 bases, with 13 bases sitting between them. The CDR3 spans 16 residues.

The gene calls are TRBV28 and TRBJ2-7, with 8 nucleotides matching TRBD2. The V and J ends lost 2 bases and 0 bases, in that order; junction bases with no gene match: 9. Germline-derived CDR1 and CDR2 are MDHEN and SYDVKM. The CDR3 is 17 residues long. The CDR3 reads CASSLVTSEKSSYEQYF. The CDR3 region has the DNA TGTGCCAGCAGTTTAGTGACTAGCGAGAAGAGCTCCTACGAGCAGTACTTC.

The chain combines TRBV15 with TRBJ2-1, with D possibly matching TRBD2 (5 bases). The CDR3 totals 16 residues. The germline V gene encodes CDR1 LNHNV and CDR2 YYDKDF (reference sequence). V lost 0 bases to trimming and J lost 3 bases, with 12 bases between them. The CDR3 DNA follows: TGTGCCACCAGCAGAGATAGAGCGGCAAACTACAATGAGCAGTTCTTC. Translating it yields CATSRDRAANYNEQFF.

V gene TRBV9 combines with J gene TRBJ1-2; D possibly corresponds to TRBD1 (5 bases). Germline lookup yields CDR1 SGDLS and CDR2 YYNGEE. V dropped 3 bases and J dropped 0 bases, with 12 bases sitting between them. This CDR3 has 15 residues. In DNA form, the CDR3 reads TGTGCCAGCAGCGCCCGGGACTTTCCTAACTATGGCTACACCTTC. Its translation is CASSARDFPNYGYTF.

This chain joins TRBV28 and TRBJ1-2; perhaps TRBD1 as D (5 bases). Trimming took off 6 bases at V and 7 bases at J, with 18 bases between the two ends. Germline-derived CDR1 and CDR2 are MDHEN and SYDVKM. The CDR3 covers 14 residues. Here the CDR3 DNA reads TGTGCCAGCAGCCCCGAAGGGGCCCTAAGTGGCTACACCTTC. This gives the protein CASSPEGALSGYTF.